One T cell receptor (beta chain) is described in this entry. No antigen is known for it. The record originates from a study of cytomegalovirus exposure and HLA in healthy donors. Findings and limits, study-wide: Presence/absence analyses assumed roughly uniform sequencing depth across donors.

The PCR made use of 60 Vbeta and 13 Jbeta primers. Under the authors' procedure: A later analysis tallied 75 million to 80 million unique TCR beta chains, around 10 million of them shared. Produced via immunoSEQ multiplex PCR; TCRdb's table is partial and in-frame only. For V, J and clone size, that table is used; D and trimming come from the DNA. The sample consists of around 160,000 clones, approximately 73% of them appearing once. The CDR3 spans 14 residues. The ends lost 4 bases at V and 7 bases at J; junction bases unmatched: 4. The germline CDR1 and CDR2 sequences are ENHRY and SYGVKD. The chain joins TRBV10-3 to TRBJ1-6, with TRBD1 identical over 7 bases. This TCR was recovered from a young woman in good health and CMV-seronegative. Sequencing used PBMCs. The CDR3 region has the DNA TGTGCCATCAGTGGGGACAGTAAAAATTCACCCCTCCACTTT. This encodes CAISGDSKNSPLHF.